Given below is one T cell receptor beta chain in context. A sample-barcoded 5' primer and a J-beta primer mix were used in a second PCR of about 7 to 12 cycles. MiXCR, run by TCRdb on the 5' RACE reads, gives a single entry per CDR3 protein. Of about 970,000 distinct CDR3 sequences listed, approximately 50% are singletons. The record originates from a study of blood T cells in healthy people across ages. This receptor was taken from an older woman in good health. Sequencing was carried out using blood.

CDR3 in DNA: TGTGCCAGCAGTGAAGCGCTTAGCGGGAGGGCGAGCACCGGGGAGCTGTTTTTT. Translation: CASSEALSGRASTGELFF. The chain carries TRBV2 and TRBJ2-2; TRBD2 matches 11 bases. The V segment lost 0 bases and the J segment 4 bases; nucleotides outside the gene matches: 7. The CDR3 length is 18 residues. Germline CDR1 is SNHLY and CDR2 is FYNNEI.